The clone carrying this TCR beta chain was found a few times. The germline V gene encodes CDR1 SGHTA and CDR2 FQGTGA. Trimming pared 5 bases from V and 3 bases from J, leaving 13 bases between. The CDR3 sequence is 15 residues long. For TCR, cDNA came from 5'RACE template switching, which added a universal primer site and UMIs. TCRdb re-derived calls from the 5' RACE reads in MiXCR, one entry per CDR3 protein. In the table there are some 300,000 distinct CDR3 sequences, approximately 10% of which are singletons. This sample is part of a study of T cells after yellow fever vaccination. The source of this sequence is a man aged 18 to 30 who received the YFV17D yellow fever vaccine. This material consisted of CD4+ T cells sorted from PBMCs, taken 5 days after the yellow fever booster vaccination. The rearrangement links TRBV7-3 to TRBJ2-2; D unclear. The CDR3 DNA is TGTGCCAGCAGCAACACGGCCTGGGACACCGGGGAGCTGTTTTTT. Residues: CASSNTAWDTGELFF.